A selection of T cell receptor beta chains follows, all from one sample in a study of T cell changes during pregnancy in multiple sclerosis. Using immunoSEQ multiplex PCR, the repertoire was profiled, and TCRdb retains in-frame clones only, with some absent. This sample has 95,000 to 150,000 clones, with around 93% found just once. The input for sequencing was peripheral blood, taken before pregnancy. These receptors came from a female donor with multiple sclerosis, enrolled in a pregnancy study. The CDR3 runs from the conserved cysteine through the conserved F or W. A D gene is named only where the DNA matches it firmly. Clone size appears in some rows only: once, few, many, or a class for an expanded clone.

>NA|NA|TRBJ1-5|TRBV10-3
TGTGCCATTCGGCAGGGACAACGTCAGCCCCAGCATTTT
CAIRQGQRQPQHF
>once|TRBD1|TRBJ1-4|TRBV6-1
TGTGCCAGCAGTGGGGACAGTAATGAAAAACTGTTTTTT
CASSGDSNEKLFF
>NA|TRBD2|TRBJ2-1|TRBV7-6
TGTGCCAGCAGCTTAGCGTACGATAGGCGGGAGGCCGTCACGGAGCAGTTCTTC
CASSLAYDRREAVTEQFF
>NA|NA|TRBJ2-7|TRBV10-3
TGTGCCATCAGTAGGCAGGGCAGGGGCGAGCAGTACTTC
CAISRQGRGEQYF
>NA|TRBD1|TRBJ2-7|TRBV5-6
TGTGCCAGCAGCCCCACCAGGGACAGGGGGTTGAACCACCCCTACGAGCAGTACTTC
CASSPTRDRGLNHPYEQYF
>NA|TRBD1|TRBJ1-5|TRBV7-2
TGTGCCAGCAGCGAACGGACAGGGATGAAACGGCCCCAGCATTTT
CASSERTGMKRPQHF
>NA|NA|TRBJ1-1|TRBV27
TGTGCCAGCAGCACTGGACAGACCTGGGAGAACACTGAAGCTTTCTTT
CASSTGQTWENTEAFF
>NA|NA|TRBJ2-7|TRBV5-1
TGCGCCAGCAGGTCGGCCTACGAGCAGTACTTC
CASRSAYEQYF
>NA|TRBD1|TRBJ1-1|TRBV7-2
TGTGCCAGCAGCTTACTGTGGACAGGGAGCACTGAAGCTTTCTTT
CASSLLWTGSTEAFF
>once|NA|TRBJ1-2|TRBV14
TGTGCCAGCAGCCAGCATCCCGGACAGAGAGATGGCTACACCTTC
CASSQHPGQRDGYTF
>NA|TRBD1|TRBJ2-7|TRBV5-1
TGCGCCAGCAGCTTAGAGACAGGGGGCGGGTACGAGCAGTACTTC
CASSLETGGGYEQYF
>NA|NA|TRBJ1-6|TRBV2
TGTGCCAGCAGACCCACCCGACTACCCCTCCACTTT
CASRPTRLPLHF
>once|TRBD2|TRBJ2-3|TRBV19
TGTGCCACCGCGGGGGACCGCACAGATACGCAGTATTTT
CATAGDRTDTQYF
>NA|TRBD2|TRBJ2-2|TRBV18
TGTGCCAGCTGGAGCGGGGGGAACACCGGGGAGCTGTTTTTT
CASWSGGNTGELFF
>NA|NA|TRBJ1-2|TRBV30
TGTGCCTGGAGTGTAGGGGCTCGCGGCTACACCTTC
CAWSVGARGYTF
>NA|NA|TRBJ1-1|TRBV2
TGTGCCAGCAGTGAGAGTCCGCGGGAAGCTTTCTTT
CASSESPREAFF